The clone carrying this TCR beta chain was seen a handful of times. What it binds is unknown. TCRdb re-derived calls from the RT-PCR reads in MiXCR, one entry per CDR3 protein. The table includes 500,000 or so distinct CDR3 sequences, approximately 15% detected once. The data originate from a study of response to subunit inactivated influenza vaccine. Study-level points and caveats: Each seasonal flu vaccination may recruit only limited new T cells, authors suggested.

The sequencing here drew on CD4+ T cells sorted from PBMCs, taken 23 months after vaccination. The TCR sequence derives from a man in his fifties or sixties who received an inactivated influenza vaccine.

The CDR3 region is CASSRRGDYRYNEQFF. Here the CDR3 DNA reads TGCGCCAGCAGCCGAAGGGGGGACTACCGCTACAATGAGCAGTTCTTC. The chain employs TRBV4-3 and TRBJ2-1, with D possibly TRBD2 on 7 matching bases. This CDR3 comprises 16 residues. The V and J ends lost 4 bases and 3 bases respectively, with 16 bases between them. Germline CDR1 reads LGHNA; CDR2 reads YSLEER.